In this sample, the clone carrying this TCR beta chain turned up a few times. What it binds is unknown. This sample was included in a study of neurological immune-mediated disorders. Study conclusions and caveats: None of the CDR3 amino acid sequences found in expanded clones was shared across subjects. This suggests that the TCR-beta repertoires were private in all groups.

V was clipped by 7 bases and J by 0 bases; unmatched bases: 12. CDR1 and CDR2 from the germline V gene are DFQATT and SNEGSKA (reference sequence). The CDR3 covers 16 residues. Time point specified: longitudinal time-point 1 (baseline). A total of 2 million PBMCs stored at -80 degrees C provided the unsorted libraries. Synthesis of cDNA used 5'RACE (with 10-nucleotide random UMIs). TCRdb passed the 5' RACE reads through MiXCR, listing each CDR3 protein once. The sample contains 55,000 to 70,000 distinct CDR3 sequences, roughly 10% of which appear only once. This TCR was recovered from a male donor with HTLV-1-associated myelopathy (HAM/TSP). Sequencing was carried out using PBMCs. The chain links TRBV20-1 to TRBJ2-3, with TRBD2 matching 8 bases. The CDR3 DNA follows: TGCAGTGTCCGGAAGCTAAGCGGGGGAAGCACAGATACGCAGTATTTT. The encoded protein is CSVRKLSGGSTDTQYF.